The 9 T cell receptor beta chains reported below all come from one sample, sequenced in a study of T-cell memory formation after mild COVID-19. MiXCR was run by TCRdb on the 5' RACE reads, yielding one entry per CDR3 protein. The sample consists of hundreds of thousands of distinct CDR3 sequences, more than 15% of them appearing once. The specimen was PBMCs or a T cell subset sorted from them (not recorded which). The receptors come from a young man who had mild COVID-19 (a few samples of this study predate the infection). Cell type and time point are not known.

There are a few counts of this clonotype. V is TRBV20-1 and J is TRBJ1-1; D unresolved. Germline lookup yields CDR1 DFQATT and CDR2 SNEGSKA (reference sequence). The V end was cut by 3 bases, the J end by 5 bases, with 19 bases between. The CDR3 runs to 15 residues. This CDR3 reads CSASHSFRRRTEAFF. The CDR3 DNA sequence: TGCAGTGCTAGCCACAGCTTTAGGAGGAGGACTGAAGCTTTCTTT.

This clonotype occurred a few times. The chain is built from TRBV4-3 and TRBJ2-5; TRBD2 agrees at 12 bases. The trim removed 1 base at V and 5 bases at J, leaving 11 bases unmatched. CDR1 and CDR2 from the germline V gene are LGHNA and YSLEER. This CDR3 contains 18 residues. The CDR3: CASSQGGLAGGPGETQYF. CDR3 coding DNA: TGCGCCAGCAGCCAAGGAGGGCTAGCGGGGGGGCCCGGTGAGACCCAGTACTTC.

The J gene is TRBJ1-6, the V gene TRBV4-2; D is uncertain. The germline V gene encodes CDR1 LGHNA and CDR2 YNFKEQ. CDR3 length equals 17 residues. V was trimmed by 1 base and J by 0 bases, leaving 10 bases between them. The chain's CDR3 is CASSQARTYSYNSPLHF. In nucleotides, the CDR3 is TGTGCCAGCAGCCAAGCCCGGACTTACTCCTATAATTCACCCCTCCACTTT.

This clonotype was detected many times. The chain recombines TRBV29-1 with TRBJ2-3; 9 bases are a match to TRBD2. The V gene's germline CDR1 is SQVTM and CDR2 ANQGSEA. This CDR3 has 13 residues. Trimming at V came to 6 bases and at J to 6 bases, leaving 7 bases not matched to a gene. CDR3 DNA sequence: TGCAGCGTGGGTAGACTAGCGGCGGATACGCAGTATTTT. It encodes CSVGRLAADTQYF.

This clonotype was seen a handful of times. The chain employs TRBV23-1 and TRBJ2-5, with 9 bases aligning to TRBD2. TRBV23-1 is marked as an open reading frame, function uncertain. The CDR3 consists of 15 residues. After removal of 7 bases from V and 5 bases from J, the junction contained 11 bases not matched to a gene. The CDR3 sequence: CASTGLARWGETQYF. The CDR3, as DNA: TGCGCCAGCACCGGACTAGCGCGATGGGGGGAGACCCAGTACTTC.

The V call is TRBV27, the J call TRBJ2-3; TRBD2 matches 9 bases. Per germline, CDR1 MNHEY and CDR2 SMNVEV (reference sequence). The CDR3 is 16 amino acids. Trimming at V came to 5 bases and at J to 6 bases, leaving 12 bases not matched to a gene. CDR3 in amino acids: CASSPWTSVSQDTQYF. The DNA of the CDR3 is TGTGCCAGCAGTCCGTGGACTAGCGTTAGCCAGGATACGCAGTATTTT.

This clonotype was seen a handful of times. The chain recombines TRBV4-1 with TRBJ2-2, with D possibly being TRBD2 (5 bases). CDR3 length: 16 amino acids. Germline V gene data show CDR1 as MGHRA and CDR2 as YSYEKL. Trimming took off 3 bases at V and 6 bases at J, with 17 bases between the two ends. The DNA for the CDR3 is TGCGCCAGCAGCCAGTCCGTCCCCCGGAGGTCCGGGGAGCTGTTTTTT. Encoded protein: CASSQSVPRRSGELFF.

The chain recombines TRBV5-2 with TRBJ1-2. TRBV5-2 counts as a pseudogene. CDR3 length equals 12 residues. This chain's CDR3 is CASNDRHYGYTF. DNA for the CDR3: TGTGCCAGCAACGACCGACACTATGGCTACACCTTC.

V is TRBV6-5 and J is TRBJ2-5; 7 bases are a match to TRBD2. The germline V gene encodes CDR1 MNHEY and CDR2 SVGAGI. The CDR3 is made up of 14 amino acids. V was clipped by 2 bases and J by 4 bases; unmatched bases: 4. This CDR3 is CASSYGGVPETQYF. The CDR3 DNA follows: TGTGCCAGCAGTTACGGGGGGGTACCAGAGACCCAGTACTTC.